The 30 T cell receptor beta chains presented below share a single source sample, sequenced in a study of T cell changes during pregnancy in multiple sclerosis (dated by TCRdb to about 2019). Library creation used the immunoSEQ multiplex PCR assay. The table was pulled from immuneACCESS by TCRdb, which kept in-frame rearrangements only. Such tables lose some clones; where checked, under half of the loss comes from unresolved V genes, and the rest has no known cause. This sample lists approximately 51,000 clones; 93% were detected once. The top ten constitute 1.5% to 2% of the sample. Sample: peripheral blood, taken in the second trimester of pregnancy. The receptors derive from a female donor with multiple sclerosis, enrolled in a pregnancy study.

The chain is built from TRBV9 and TRBJ2-5, with no clear D. CDR1 is SGDLS, CDR2 YYNGEE, per germline. Trimming left V 0 bases short and J 0 bases short, with 6 bases between. CDR3 length: 14 residues. The CDR3 region has the DNA TGTGCCAGCAGCGTAGGACACTACCAAGAGACCCAGTACTTC. Protein product: CASSVGHYQETQYF.

CDR3 loop: CASSPLSGGFANTGELFF. CDR3 nucleotides: TGTGCCAGCAGCCCCCTGTCAGGAGGGTTCGCGAACACCGGGGAGCTGTTTTTT. V and J are TRBV9 and TRBJ2-2, with D possibly being TRBD2 (6 bases). This CDR3 spans 18 amino acids. In germline, CDR1 is SGDLS, CDR2 YYNGEE. The V end was cut by 4 bases, the J end by 0 bases, with 19 bases between.

This clone was seen a single time. The V gene is TRBV6-5, the J gene TRBJ2-1, with D possibly matching TRBD2 (7 bases). V lost 8 bases and J 7 bases, leaving 15 bases between the germline ends. Germline CDR1 reads MNHEY; CDR2 reads SVGAGI. The CDR3 covers 13 residues. CDR3 coding DNA: TGTGCCAGCGGGGGGGCCGGTTGGAATGAGCAGTTCTTC. Translation gives CASGGAGWNEQFF.

J is TRBJ2-7 and V is TRBV19; 8 bases map to TRBD1. Germline values: CDR1 LNHDA, CDR2 SQIVND (reference sequence). V shed 8 bases, J shed 3 bases, and the junction held 3 bases outside the gene matches. This CDR3 has 12 residues. In DNA, the CDR3 is TGTGCCAGTTCCAGGGGGCTCTACGAGCAGTACTTC. It yields the protein CASSRGLYEQYF.

This chain uses TRBV28 with TRBJ2-2; D possibly corresponds to TRBD2 (6 bases). This CDR3 spans 17 amino acids. Germline CDR1 is MDHEN and CDR2 is SYDVKM. The V end lost 5 bases, the J end lost 3 bases, and 19 bases lay between the germline ends. CDR3 bases: TGTGCCAGCAGTCTCCGGCGGGACTTGATTTACACCGGGGAGCTGTTTTTT. This translates into CASSLRRDLIYTGELFF.

The V gene is TRBV4-2, the J gene TRBJ2-3; 12 bases fit TRBD2. CDR3 length: 16 amino acids. After removal of 4 bases from V and 2 bases from J, the junction contained 4 bases not matched to a gene. From germline, CDR1 is LGHNA and CDR2 YNFKEQ. In nucleotides, the CDR3 is TGTGCCAGCAGCCGCCGACTAGCGGGGGACACAGATACGCAGTATTTT. As protein: CASSRRLAGDTDTQYF.

The chain employs TRBV30 and TRBJ2-5; 8 positions match TRBD2. V dropped 2 bases and J dropped 5; count of bases not matched to a gene: 4. CDR1 GTSNPN and CDR2 SVGIG come from the germline V gene (reference sequence). This CDR3 has 13 residues. CDR3 bases: TGTGCCTGGAGTAGCGGGAGCAGTGAGACCCAGTACTTC. Translation gives CAWSSGSSETQYF.

The chain joins TRBV2 to TRBJ1-2, with 9 bases that match TRBD1. V gave up 7 bases and J gave up 3 bases; unmatched junction bases: 6. The germline V gene encodes CDR1 SNHLY and CDR2 FYNNEI. The CDR3 is 14 residues long. CDR3 sequence: CASTHRGQDYGYTF. DNA of the CDR3: TGTGCCAGCACCCACAGGGGGCAGGACTATGGCTACACCTTC.

The rearrangement uses TRBV10-1 and TRBJ2-3; 10 positions match TRBD2. The CDR3 spans 16 residues. V shed 5 bases, J shed 4 bases, and the junction held 9 bases outside the gene matches. Germline loops: CDR1 WNHNN, CDR2 SYGVQD (reference sequence). The CDR3 is CASSRNGLAVADTQYF. CDR3 DNA: TGCGCCAGCAGTCGGAACGGACTAGCGGTCGCAGATACGCAGTATTTT.

This chain connects TRBV19 to TRBJ2-2; D is unresolved. Trimming removed 3 bases from V and 7 bases from J, with 3 bases in between. The CDR3 runs to 11 residues. CDR1 and CDR2 (germline): LNHDA, SQIVND (reference sequence). Written as DNA, the CDR3 is TGTGCCAGTAGTATCATCGGGGAGCTGTTTTTT. Its translation: CASSIIGELFF.

This rearrangement joins TRBV6-6 to TRBJ2-3; D might be TRBD1 (6 bases). V lost 7 bases and J lost 0, with 11 bases in between. Per germline, CDR1 MNHNY and CDR2 SVGAGI (reference sequence). CDR3 length: 14 amino acids. CDR3 loop: CASTDRRSTDTQYF. CDR3 sequence (DNA): TGTGCCAGCACGGACAGAAGAAGCACAGATACGCAGTATTTT.

This rearrangement joins TRBV5-4 to TRBJ1-1; unclear D gene. The V end was cut by 4 bases, the J end by 1 base, with 8 bases between. Germline V gene data show CDR1 as SGHNT and CDR2 as YYREEE (reference sequence). The CDR3 runs to 13 residues. The CDR3 sequence is CASSLGENTEAFF. The CDR3 nucleotides are TGTGCCAGCAGCCTCGGGGAGAACACTGAAGCTTTCTTT.

This clone was observed a handful of times. The rearrangement uses TRBV19 and TRBJ2-1; D is undetermined. This CDR3 is built from 16 residues. V gave up 5 bases and J gave up 1 base, with 15 bases separating them. The germline CDR1 and CDR2 sequences are LNHDA and SQIVND (reference sequence). The CDR3 reads CASSPDPDGSYNEQFF. The CDR3 DNA is TGTGCCAGTAGTCCCGACCCCGACGGGTCCTACAATGAGCAGTTCTTC.

CDR3 in amino acids: CSVEDQRGQTQYF. The CDR3 bases are TGCAGCGTTGAAGATCAAAGGGGGCAGACCCAGTACTTC. V and J are TRBV29-1 and TRBJ2-5; TRBD1 matches at 7 bases. There are 13 residues in the CDR3. Germline CDR1 SQVTM, CDR2 ANQGSEA. V gave up 0 bases and J gave up 6 bases; unmatched junction bases: 4.

V is TRBV6-4 and J is TRBJ2-1; TRBD2 matches 9 bases. This CDR3 region has 14 residues. CDR1 MRHNA and CDR2 SNTAGT come from the germline V gene. With 3 bases clipped from V and 5 bases from J, the junction kept 2 bases outside the gene matches. The CDR3 region is CASSETSGHNEQFF. CDR3 bases: TGTGCCAGCAGTGAGACTAGCGGACACAATGAGCAGTTCTTC.

This chain uses TRBV9 with TRBJ2-1; the match to TRBD1 covers 7 bases. There are 15 residues in the CDR3. Germline V gene sequence: CDR1 SGDLS, CDR2 YYNGEE. J lost 2 bases, V lost 4 bases, and 6 bases had no gene match. CDR3 amino acids: CASSRRDSTYNEQFF. In DNA form, the CDR3 reads TGTGCCAGCAGCCGACGGGACAGTACCTACAATGAGCAGTTCTTC. The whole variable domain, filled in from reference TRBV9 and TRBJ2-1, reads DSGVTQTPKHLITATGQRVTLRCSPRSGDLSVYWYQQSLDQGLQFLIQYYNGEERAKGNILERFSAQQFPDLHSELNLSSLELGDSALYFCASSRRDSTYNEQFFGPGTRLTVL.

The chain links TRBV11-3 to TRBJ2-5, with D possibly TRBD2 on 6 matching bases. The CDR3 contains 13 residues. V was pared by 7 bases and J by 5 bases, with 14 bases between. CDR1 and CDR2 (germline): SGHNT, YENEEA. CDR3 DNA sequence: TGTGCCAGCACCCCTAGGGAGGAGGAGACCCAGTACTTC. This translates into CASTPREEETQYF.

This chain joins TRBV9 and TRBJ1-2; 10 bases map to TRBD1. This CDR3 is 15 amino acids long. V lost 4 bases and J lost 4; bases outside the gene matches: 7. The germline gives CDR1 SGDLS, CDR2 YYNGEE. CDR3 protein: CASSPRQGASYGYTF. The CDR3 bases are TGTGCCAGCAGCCCCCGACAGGGGGCTAGCTATGGCTACACCTTC.

The J gene is TRBJ1-5, the V gene TRBV28; D ambiguous. This CDR3 is 14 amino acids long. V shed 6 bases and J shed 1 base, with 10 bases lying between them. The germline gives CDR1 MDHEN, CDR2 SYDVKM. The CDR3 region is CASSPGGSNQPQHF. The CDR3 DNA reads TGTGCCAGCAGCCCCGGCGGAAGCAATCAGCCCCAGCATTTT.

The chain employs TRBV19 and TRBJ1-5, with D tentatively TRBD1 (6 bases). Trimming pared 3 bases from V and 5 bases from J, leaving 8 bases between. The CDR3 spans 13 residues. The germline CDR1 and CDR2 sequences are LNHDA and SQIVND (reference sequence). CDR3 sequence: CASSIEGDQPQHF. CDR3 DNA: TGTGCCAGTAGTATCGAGGGGGATCAGCCCCAGCATTTT.

CDR3 amino acids: CASKRQEVLNTEAFF. CDR3 nucleotides: TGTGCCAGTAAGCGGCAGGAGGTACTAAACACTGAAGCTTTCTTT. The chain joins TRBV19 to TRBJ1-1; D ambiguous. Trimming left V 7 bases short and J 2 bases short, with 17 bases between. The CDR3 covers 15 residues. From germline, CDR1 is LNHDA and CDR2 SQIVND (reference sequence).

This chain uses TRBV2 with TRBJ1-1; the D is unclear. The CDR3 has 17 amino acids. Trimming removed 0 bases at V and 7 bases at J, with 21 bases between. Germline values: CDR1 SNHLY, CDR2 FYNNEI. CDR3 residues: CASSEAGSGATANEAFF. CDR3 DNA sequence: TGTGCCAGCAGTGAAGCCGGGTCCGGCGCCACCGCGAATGAAGCTTTCTTT. Supplemented by reference TRBV2 and TRBJ1-1, the full variable domain reads EPEVTQTPSHQVTQMGQEVILRCVPISNHLYFYWYRQILGQKVEFLVSFYNNEISEKSEIFDDQFSVERPDGSNFTLKIRSTKLEDSAMYFCASSEAGSGATANEAFFGQGTRLTVV.

This clone occurred a few times. V gene TRBV2 combines with J gene TRBJ1-5; TRBD1 is a possible D gene (5 bases). This CDR3 region has 15 residues. The V gene lost 7 bases and the J gene lost 6 bases, with 19 bases spanning the gap. CDR1 is SNHLY and CDR2 is FYNNEI in the germline V gene. CDR3 in amino acids: CASTPNDRRSQPQHF. The CDR3 nucleotides are TGTGCCAGCACACCGAACGACAGACGTAGTCAGCCCCAGCATTTT.

The rearrangement joins TRBV9 to TRBJ1-3; D remains ambiguous. CDR1 is SGDLS and CDR2 is YYNGEE in the germline V gene. V lost 3 bases and J 4 bases, leaving 5 bases between the germline ends. The CDR3 has 12 amino acids. CDR3 protein: CASSAKGNTIYF. The DNA for the CDR3 is TGTGCCAGCAGCGCAAAAGGAAACACCATATATTTT.

The V and J genes are TRBV11-3 and TRBJ2-3; maybe TRBD2 (6 bases). V was cut by 5 bases and J by 2 bases, with 14 bases left in between. The CDR3 has 15 residues. Germline V CDR1 and CDR2: SGHNT, YENEEA. In DNA form, the CDR3 reads TGTGCCAGCAGCCGACGGGGCGGGGACACAGATACGCAGTATTTT. Amino acids: CASSRRGGDTDTQYF. Drawing the rest from reference TRBV11-3 and TRBJ2-3, the complete variable domain is EAGVVQSPRYKIIEKKQPVAFWCNPISGHNTLYWYLQNLGQGPELLIRYENEEAVDDSQLPKDRFSAERLKGVDSTLKIQPAELGDSAVYLCASSRRGGDTDTQYFGPGTRLTVL.

The CDR3 coding sequence is TGTGCCAGTAGACAGACTAGCGGGAGAAGCGTGCAGTACTTC. This gives the protein CASRQTSGRSVQYF. The chain is built from TRBV19 and TRBJ2-7; TRBD2 matches at 12 bases. The length of the CDR3 is 14 residues. V trimming: 6 bases; J trimming: 9 bases; junction bases outside the gene matches: 9. Germline V gene sequence: CDR1 LNHDA, CDR2 SQIVND (reference sequence).

The chain links TRBV4-1 to TRBJ1-1; 7 bases are a match to TRBD1. This CDR3 comprises 14 residues. Germline V gene sequence: CDR1 MGHRA, CDR2 YSYEKL. Trimming took 3 bases from V and 0 from J; bases not matched to a gene: 1. CDR3: CASSQQGVNTEAFF. In DNA form, the CDR3 reads TGCGCCAGCAGCCAGCAGGGGGTGAACACTGAAGCTTTCTTT.

This chain connects TRBV6-6 to TRBJ2-7; 7 bases are a match to TRBD2. Trimming cost V 2 bases and J 7 bases; bases outside gene matches: 11. The germline V gene encodes CDR1 MNHNY and CDR2 SVGAGI (reference sequence). The CDR3 runs to 15 residues. DNA for the CDR3: TGTGCCAGCAGTTACGGAGGGGAGCGGGATTGGGAGCAGTACTTC. It specifies CASSYGGERDWEQYF.

Written as DNA, the CDR3 is TGCGCCAGCAGCCAGCGACAGGGGGCAGACACTGAAGCTTTCTTT. This gives the protein CASSQRQGADTEAFF. V is TRBV5-1 and J is TRBJ1-1, with 10 positions matching TRBD1. The CDR3 covers 15 residues. J gave up 3 bases and V 4 bases, and 6 bases lay outside the gene matches. Germline CDR1 reads SGHRS; CDR2 reads YFSETQ. The entire variable domain, with the rest obtained from reference TRBV5-1 and TRBJ1-1, is as follows: KAGVTQTPRYLIKTRGQQVTLSCSPISGHRSVSWYQQTPGQGLQFLFEYFSETQRNKGNFPGRFSGRQFSNSRSEMNVSTLELGDSALYLCASSQRQGADTEAFFGQGTRLTVV.

The V call is TRBV5-4, the J call TRBJ2-3, with TRBD2 identical over 13 bases. The CDR3 spans 18 residues. Germline values: CDR1 SGHNT, CDR2 YYREEE (reference sequence). V shed 4 bases, J shed 1 base, and the junction held 9 bases outside the gene matches. The CDR3 here is CASSKGLAGVLGTDTQYF. The DNA for the CDR3 is TGTGCCAGCAGCAAAGGACTAGCGGGAGTCCTGGGCACAGATACGCAGTATTTT.